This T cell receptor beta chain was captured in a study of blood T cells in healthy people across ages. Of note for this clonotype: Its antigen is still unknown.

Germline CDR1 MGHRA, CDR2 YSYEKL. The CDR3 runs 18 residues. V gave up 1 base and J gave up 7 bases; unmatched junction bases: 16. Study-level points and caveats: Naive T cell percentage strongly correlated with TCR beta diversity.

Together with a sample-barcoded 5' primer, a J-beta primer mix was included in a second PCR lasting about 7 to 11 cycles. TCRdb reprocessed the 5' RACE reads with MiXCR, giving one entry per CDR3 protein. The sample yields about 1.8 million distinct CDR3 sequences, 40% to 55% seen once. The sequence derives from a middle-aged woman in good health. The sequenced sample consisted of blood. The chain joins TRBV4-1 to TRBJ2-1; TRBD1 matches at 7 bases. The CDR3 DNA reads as TGCGCCAGCAGCCAAGTCCCCCCCGGGACAGCAGCGGATAATGAGCAGTTCTTC. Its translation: CASSQVPPGTAADNEQFF.